A selection of T cell receptor beta chains follows, all from one sample in a study of blood T cells in healthy people across ages. TCRdb re-derived calls from the 5' RACE reads in MiXCR, one entry per CDR3 protein. The data show about 1.4 million distinct CDR3 sequences, approximately 63% seen once. The sequenced sample was blood. Every receptor here comes from a young man in good health. The CDR3 runs from the conserved cysteine through the conserved F or W. D genes are given only for firm matches. Some rows mark clone size as missing; the rest say once, few, many or name a class of expanded clone.

clone_size	j_call	v_call	d_call	cdr3_aa	cdr3_nt
-	TRBJ1-4	TRBV4-3	-	CASSQDGVRSNEKLFF	TGCGCCAGCAGCCAAGACGGAGTCAGGTCAAATGAAAAACTGTTTTTT
once	TRBJ2-1	TRBV20-1	-	CSAALLGGDEQFF	TGCAGTGCTGCCCTTTTGGGGGGCGATGAGCAGTTCTTC
-	TRBJ2-7	TRBV6-1	-	CASRRDGWYEQYF	TGTGCCAGCAGAAGGGACGGATGGTACGAGCAGTACTTC
-	TRBJ1-6	TRBV5-1	TRBD1	CASSWDSHNSPLHF	TGCGCCAGCAGCTGGGACAGCCATAATTCACCCCTCCACTTT
-	TRBJ2-5	TRBV7-8	-	CASSLEAGVWETQYF	TGTGCCAGCAGCTTAGAGGCAGGGGTCTGGGAGACCCAGTACTTC
few	TRBJ2-2	TRBV7-8	-	CASSLDLGTGELFF	TGTGCCAGCAGCTTAGATCTCGGCACCGGGGAGCTGTTTTTT
-	TRBJ2-2	TRBV11-2	TRBD2	CTSSLGAGAVGELFF	TGTACCAGCAGCTTAGGAGCGGGAGCGGTCGGGGAGCTGTTTTTT
-	TRBJ2-5	TRBV20-1	TRBD1	CSAGTGEETQYF	TGCAGTGCTGGGACAGGGGAAGAGACCCAGTACTTC
-	TRBJ2-5	TRBV10-3	TRBD2	CAISEKREGQSGTQYF	TGTGCCATCAGTGAAAAGCGGGAGGGCCAATCAGGGACCCAGTACTTC
-	TRBJ2-7	TRBV27	-	CASSVDSYSYEQYF	TGTGCCAGCAGTGTGGACAGCTACTCCTACGAGCAGTACTTC
-	TRBJ2-5	TRBV25-1	-	CASSGTGAHGQYF	TGTGCCAGCAGTGGTACGGGAGCCCACGGGCAGTACTTC
-	TRBJ1-2	TRBV6-6	-	CASSYSLMVGGNYGYTF	TGTGCCAGCAGTTACTCCCTCATGGTGGGCGGGAACTATGGCTACACCTTC
few	TRBJ2-7	TRBV29-1	-	CSVEEGAYGEQYF	TGCAGCGTTGAGGAGGGAGCCTACGGCGAGCAGTACTTC
-	TRBJ2-7	TRBV6-1	-	CASSEIPRGGYEQYF	TGTGCCAGCAGTGAAATCCCCAGGGGTGGGTACGAGCAGTACTTC
few	TRBJ1-2	TRBV29-1	TRBD1	CSVYRGGTSGGCTF	TGCAGCGTCTACAGGGGAGGTACATCTGGAGGCTGCACCTTC
-	TRBJ2-3	TRBV5-1	TRBD2	CASSLAGRRTDTQYF	TGCGCCAGCAGCTTGGCCGGGAGGCGCACAGATACGCAGTATTTT
-	TRBJ2-5	TRBV20-1	-	CSALQGQETQYF	TGCAGTGCTTTACAGGGACAAGAGACCCAGTACTTC
-	TRBJ2-1	TRBV5-5	TRBD1	CASSLEDRSGNEQFF	TGTGCCAGCAGCTTGGAGGACAGGTCTGGGAATGAGCAGTTCTTC
-	TRBJ2-7	TRBV29-1	-	CSVRGRTNYRTPYEQYF	TGCAGCGTTAGGGGACGGACTAACTATCGCACACCCTACGAGCAGTACTTC
-	TRBJ1-2	TRBV4-2	-	CASSQTGGGYGYTF	TGTGCCAGCAGCCAAACAGGCGGTGGCTATGGCTACACCTTC
-	TRBJ2-7	TRBV5-1	TRBD2	CASSQTGTSGYNEQYF	TGCGCCAGCAGCCAGACCGGGACTAGCGGGTACAATGAGCAGTACTTC
-	TRBJ2-3	TRBV7-2	-	CASSLSAAIGYF	TGTGCCAGCAGCTTATCGGCAGCGATAGGGTATTTT
-	TRBJ1-5	TRBV15	-	CATSRERQGNQPQHF	TGTGCCACCAGCAGAGAACGGCAGGGCAATCAGCCCCAGCATTTT
-	TRBJ1-1	TRBV7-2	-	CASSPRFRTEAFF	TGTGCCAGCAGCCCCCGCTTTCGGACTGAAGCTTTCTTT
-	TRBJ2-7	TRBV11-2	-	CASSLEDGSYEQYF	TGTGCCAGCAGCTTAGAGGACGGATCCTACGAGCAGTACTTC
-	TRBJ2-7	TRBV2	TRBD1	CASEMKWDRGSYEQYF	TGTGCCAGCGAGATGAAGTGGGACAGGGGCTCCTACGAGCAGTACTTC
-	TRBJ2-7	TRBV11-2	TRBD1	CASSLVYQGASGYEQYF	TGTGCCAGCAGCTTAGTCTATCAGGGGGCGTCTGGTTACGAGCAGTACTTC
-	TRBJ1-1	TRBV4-2	-	CASSQVRVNTEAFF	TGTGCCAGCAGCCAAGTCCGGGTGAACACTGAAGCTTTCTTT
-	TRBJ1-1	TRBV29-1	-	CSVGPTGNTEAFF	TGCAGCGTTGGCCCGACAGGGAACACTGAAGCTTTCTTT
-	TRBJ2-5	TRBV7-2	-	CASSLDETWQETQYF	TGTGCCAGCAGCTTAGACGAAACCTGGCAAGAGACCCAGTACTTC
-	TRBJ2-7	TRBV12-3/TRBV12-4	TRBD2	CASSFMTTGGRYEQYF	TGTGCCAGCAGTTTCATGACAACGGGAGGTCGCTACGAGCAGTACTTC
-	TRBJ1-6	TRBV6-1	-	CASWGAGSSRIDSPLHF	TGTGCCAGCTGGGGGGCAGGGTCATCCCGGATAGATTCACCCCTCCACTTT
many	TRBJ2-5	TRBV12-3/TRBV12-4	-	CASSTGETQYF	TGTGCCAGCAGTACGGGGGAGACCCAGTACTTC
-	TRBJ2-3	TRBV4-1	-	CASSQVFGDTDTQYF	TGCGCCAGCAGCCAAGTCTTCGGGGATACAGATACGCAGTATTTT
-	TRBJ1-6	TRBV12-3/TRBV12-4	TRBD1	CASRETGGRGSPLHF	TGTGCCAGCAGGGAAACAGGGGGCAGAGGCTCACCCCTCCACTTT
-	TRBJ1-1	TRBV5-5	-	CASSPIPWSDTEAFF	TGTGCCAGCAGCCCTATTCCGTGGTCGGACACTGAAGCTTTCTTT
-	TRBJ1-5	TRBV6-2/TRBV6-3	TRBD1	CASSPEGGRGNQPQHF	TGTGCCAGCAGCCCTGAAGGGGGCAGGGGCAATCAGCCCCAGCATTTT
-	TRBJ2-7	TRBV4-3	TRBD2	CASSFAKRALSGAGRYNEQYF	TGCGCCAGCAGCTTTGCCAAGCGGGCCTTATCGGGAGCGGGGAGATACAATGAGCAGTACTTC
-	TRBJ2-7	TRBV20-1	-	CSARSEYESGYPYEQYF	TGCAGTGCTAGATCTGAGTATGAGTCAGGTTACCCCTACGAGCAGTACTTC
-	TRBJ2-1	TRBV6-5	TRBD1	CASSKRTGSGNEQFF	TGTGCCAGCAGTAAACGGACAGGGTCTGGCAATGAGCAGTTCTTC
-	TRBJ2-7	TRBV6-5	TRBD1	CASIARGQGLIYEQYF	TGTGCCAGCATTGCCCGGGGACAGGGACTAATCTACGAGCAGTACTTC
few	TRBJ2-7	TRBV6-5	-	CASSHRQSYEQYF	TGTGCCAGCAGTCACCGACAGTCCTACGAGCAGTACTTC
-	TRBJ2-3	TRBV29-1	TRBD1	CSAEGTGRTDTQYF	TGCAGCGCTGAAGGGACAGGGCGCACAGATACGCAGTATTTT
few	TRBJ1-2	TRBV20-1	-	CSANGGEGTYGYTF	TGCAGTGCTAACGGGGGGGAAGGCACATATGGCTACACCTTC
-	TRBJ1-2	TRBV6-2/TRBV6-3	-	CASTQSYGYTF	TGTGCCAGCACCCAAAGCTATGGCTACACCTTC
few	TRBJ2-3	TRBV12-3/TRBV12-4	TRBD1	CASRDRASTDTQYF	TGTGCCAGCAGGGACAGGGCTAGCACAGATACGCAGTATTTT
few	TRBJ2-3	TRBV4-3	-	CATRTRLSTDTQYF	TGCGCCACCAGGACAAGACTTAGCACAGATACGCAGTATTTT
-	TRBJ2-7	TRBV6-2/TRBV6-3	-	CASSYSMFTEQYF	TGTGCCAGCAGTTACTCGATGTTTACTGAGCAGTACTTC
few	TRBJ2-4	TRBV4-3	-	CASSQDGGLGNIQYF	TGCGCCAGCAGCCAAGATGGCGGACTCGGAAACATTCAGTACTTC
few	TRBJ1-1	TRBV20-1	TRBD1	CSAPSGTGSNTEAFF	TGCAGTGCTCCGTCGGGGACAGGGTCGAACACTGAAGCTTTCTTT
-	TRBJ1-2	TRBV2	-	CASTEQGTNYGYTF	TGTGCCAGCACCGAACAGGGAACTAACTATGGCTACACCTTC
-	TRBJ2-7	TRBV29-1	TRBD1	CSVPGQGFYEQYF	TGCAGCGTACCGGGACAGGGCTTCTACGAGCAGTACTTC
few	TRBJ2-3	TRBV18	TRBD2	CASSPLSGRSTDTQYF	TGTGCCAGCTCACCACTTAGCGGGAGGAGCACAGATACGCAGTATTTT
-	TRBJ2-2	TRBV6-1	-	CASKEVSSAGELFF	TGTGCCAGCAAGGAGGTCTCCTCCGCCGGGGAGCTGTTTTTT
-	TRBJ2-1	TRBV7-9	-	CASSYSLRDNEQFF	TGTGCCAGCAGCTACTCCTTACGGGACAATGAGCAGTTCTTC
-	TRBJ2-3	TRBV12-3/TRBV12-4	-	CASSPRHGSSTDTQYF	TGTGCCAGCAGTCCCCGACACGGTTCTAGCACAGATACGCAGTATTTT
-	TRBJ2-1	TRBV2	TRBD1	CASSGGTGWGEQFF	TGTGCCAGCAGTGGAGGGACAGGGTGGGGCGAGCAGTTCTTC
-	TRBJ1-1	TRBV7-9	-	CASSLRRSPTGRDTEAFF	TGTGCCAGCAGCTTAAGGAGGTCTCCGACAGGAAGGGACACTGAAGCTTTCTTT
-	TRBJ1-5	TRBV20-1	-	CSAPPETYSNQPQHF	TGCAGTGCCCCGCCAGAAACCTATAGCAATCAGCCCCAGCATTTT